This T cell receptor (beta chain) was observed in a study of blood T cells in healthy people across ages. Study-level results: Measured against age, TCR beta diversity per million T cells decreased in a roughly linear manner. Since the PBMCs were unsorted, naive and antigen-experienced cells could not be conclusively compared.

The authors ran a second PCR of about 6 to 11 cycles using a sample-barcoded 5' primer and a J-beta primer mix. TCRdb called the 5' RACE reads again in MiXCR, with one record for every CDR3 protein. The table includes under 1,000,000 distinct CDR3 sequences, 46% detected once. This clonotype was observed many times. What it recognizes is unknown. Sample: blood. The receptor was isolated from a man older than 75 in good health.

This CDR3 reads CASSHQGEETQYF. CDR3 coding DNA: TGCGCCAGCAGCCATCAGGGGGAAGAGACCCAGTACTTC. The gene calls are TRBV5-1 and TRBJ2-5, with 7 nucleotides matching TRBD1. Germline loops: CDR1 SGHRS, CDR2 YFSETQ. J gave up 3 bases and V 4 bases, and 3 bases lay outside the gene matches. The CDR3 has 13 residues. Full variable domain (remainder filled in from reference TRBV5-1 and TRBJ2-5): KAGVTQTPRYLIKTRGQQVTLSCSPISGHRSVSWYQQTPGQGLQFLFEYFSETQRNKGNFPGRFSGRQFSNSRSEMNVSTLELGDSALYLCASSHQGEETQYFGPGTRLLVL.